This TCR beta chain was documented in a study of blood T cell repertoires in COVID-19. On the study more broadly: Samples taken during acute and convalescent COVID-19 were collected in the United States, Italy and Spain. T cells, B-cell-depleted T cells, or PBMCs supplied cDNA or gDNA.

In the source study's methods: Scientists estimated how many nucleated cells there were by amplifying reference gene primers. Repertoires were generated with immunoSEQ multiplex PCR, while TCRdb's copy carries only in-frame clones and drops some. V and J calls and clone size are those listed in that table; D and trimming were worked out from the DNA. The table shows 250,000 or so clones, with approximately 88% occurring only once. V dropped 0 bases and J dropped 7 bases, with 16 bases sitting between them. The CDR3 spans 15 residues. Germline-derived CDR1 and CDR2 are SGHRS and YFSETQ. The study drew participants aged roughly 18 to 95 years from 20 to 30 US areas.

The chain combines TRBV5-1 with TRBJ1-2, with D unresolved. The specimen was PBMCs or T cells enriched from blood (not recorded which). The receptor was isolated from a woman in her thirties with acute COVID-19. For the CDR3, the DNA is TGCGCCAGCAGCTTGGAGGCCAGTTCATACAGTGGCTACACCTTC. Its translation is CASSLEASSYSGYTF.